The present T cell receptor (beta chain) was sequenced within a study of regulatory T cells in long-lasting Graves disease. This clonotype was seen repeatedly, ten times or more. Sample time point: newly diagnosed GD, antithyroid drugs for less than 3 months. Isolated PBMC RNA provided the starting material for the TCR library. This CDR3 spans 15 amino acids. Germline CDR1 and CDR2: MDHEN and SYDVKM. The V end was cut by 5 bases, the J end by 0 bases, with 14 bases between. Arm-PCR of CDR3 regions with iRepertoire HTBI primers generated TCR beta libraries. TCRdb independently ran MiXCR on the multiplex PCR reads; one entry per CDR3 protein. The repertoire holds 420,000 or so distinct CDR3 sequences, with around 15% as singletons. The same sample was also studied in work on T cells in Graves' hyperthyroidism and ophthalmopathy.

The chain uses TRBV28 and TRBJ2-7; possibly TRBD1 or TRBD2 for D (5 bases each). This receptor was identified in a woman in her late teens or twenties with Graves disease. The sample was peripheral blood mononuclear cells (PBMCs), taken at new diagnosis, from a patient treated with antithyroid drugs. The CDR3 sequence is CASSGLRDPSYEQYF. The CDR3 DNA sequence: TGTGCCAGCAGTGGATTAAGGGACCCCTCCTACGAGCAGTACTTC. The entire variable domain, with the rest obtained from reference TRBV28 and TRBJ2-7, is as follows: DVKVTQSSRYLVKRTGEKVFLECVQDMDHENMFWYRQDPGLGLRLIYFSYDVKMKEKGDIPEGYSVSREKKERFSLILESASTNQTSMYLCASSGLRDPSYEQYFGPGTRLTVT.